This T cell receptor beta chain emerged from a study of response to subunit inactivated influenza vaccine. This clonotype was seen a handful of times. Its antigen remains unknown. Using its own MiXCR run on the RT-PCR reads, TCRdb lists one record per CDR3 protein. The table has over 300,000 distinct CDR3 sequences, 20% to 25% seen once; the top ten hold 10% to 13%. General study points: Each seasonal influenza vaccination, the authors suggested, recruits few new T cells.

The receptor was derived from a man aged 50-75 years who received an inactivated influenza vaccine. Sample: PBMCs from blood, taken about 19 months after vaccination.

The CDR3 DNA sequence: TGTGCCAGCAGTTTTTACCGTCGGGGGGGTTACAATGAGCAGTTCTTC. Translated: CASSFYRRGGYNEQFF. This chain joins TRBV12-3 or TRBV12-4 and TRBJ2-1; TRBD2 agrees at 8 bases. This CDR3 is built from 16 residues. The trim removed 3 bases at V and 4 bases at J, leaving 8 bases unmatched.